A selection of T cell receptor beta chains follows, all from one sample in a study of cytomegalovirus exposure and HLA in healthy donors. The assay was immunoSEQ multiplex PCR, and TCRdb's table has in-frame clones only and misses some. The data hold around 120,000 clones, with approximately 68% observed a single time. The sequencing input was PBMCs. These receptors all come from a man aged 25-45 years in good health and CMV-seropositive. CDR3s include the opening cysteine and the closing phenylalanine or tryptophan. A D gene is named only where the DNA matches it firmly. Rows may omit the clone size; those that give it use once, few, many or a size class.

v_gene: TRBV12-2
d_gene: -
abundance: few
j_gene: TRBJ2-1
CDR3aa: CASRLRQGALVQFF
CDR3nt: TGTGCAAGTCGCTTAAGACAGGGGGCCTTGGTGCAGTTCTTC

v_gene: TRBV5-6
d_gene: TRBD1
abundance: -
j_gene: TRBJ2-7
CDR3aa: CASSTRDRPRLQYF
CDR3nt: TGTGCCAGCAGCACAAGGGACAGACCACGTTTGCAGTACTTC

v_gene: TRBV5-4
d_gene: -
abundance: -
j_gene: TRBJ2-5
CDR3aa: CASSLRSRGEETQYF
CDR3nt: TGTGCCAGCAGCTTGAGATCCAGGGGCGAAGAGACCCAGTACTTC

v_gene: TRBV2
d_gene: TRBD1
abundance: -
j_gene: TRBJ1-1
CDR3aa: CASSVTPGQVAFF
CDR3nt: TGTGCCAGCAGTGTCACGCCGGGACAGGTAGCTTTCTTT

v_gene: TRBV5-4
d_gene: -
abundance: -
j_gene: TRBJ2-3
CDR3aa: CASSARDSTDTQYF
CDR3nt: TGTGCCAGCAGCGCTCGGGACTCCACAGATACGCAGTATTTT

v_gene: TRBV7-8
d_gene: TRBD2
abundance: -
j_gene: TRBJ2-7
CDR3aa: CASRRLAGAYEQYF
CDR3nt: TGTGCCAGCAGACGACTAGCGGGAGCCTACGAGCAGTACTTC

v_gene: TRBV5-1
d_gene: -
abundance: -
j_gene: TRBJ2-1
CDR3aa: CASSQTGPGYNEQFF
CDR3nt: TGCGCCAGCAGCCAGACAGGTCCCGGCTACAATGAGCAGTTCTTC

v_gene: TRBV4-1
d_gene: TRBD1
abundance: -
j_gene: TRBJ2-5
CDR3aa: CASSRDREQETQYF
CDR3nt: TGCGCCAGCAGCCGCGACAGGGAACAAGAGACCCAGTACTTC

v_gene: TRBV6-1
d_gene: -
abundance: medium-sized
j_gene: TRBJ2-1
CDR3aa: CASSEFSLGNEQFF
CDR3nt: TGTGCCAGCAGTGAATTCTCTCTCGGGAATGAGCAGTTCTTC

v_gene: TRBV7-2
d_gene: TRBD2
abundance: -
j_gene: TRBJ2-7
CDR3aa: CASSLGGTSGRAWEQYF
CDR3nt: TGTGCCAGCAGCTTAGGGGGGACTAGCGGGAGGGCCTGGGAGCAGTACTTC

v_gene: TRBV5-4
d_gene: TRBD1
abundance: -
j_gene: TRBJ2-1
CDR3aa: CASSPVTGQGEQFF
CDR3nt: TGTGCCAGCAGCCCCGTGACAGGGCAAGGTGAGCAGTTCTTC

v_gene: TRBV2
d_gene: TRBD1
abundance: -
j_gene: TRBJ2-5
CDR3aa: CASSWDRGLWETQYF
CDR3nt: TGTGCCAGCAGCTGGGACAGGGGGCTTTGGGAGACCCAGTACTTC

v_gene: TRBV7-3
d_gene: -
abundance: -
j_gene: TRBJ2-3
CDR3aa: CASSLENRPTDTQYF
CDR3nt: TGTGCCAGCAGCTTAGAAAACAGGCCGACAGATACGCAGTATTTT

v_gene: TRBV7-3
d_gene: -
abundance: -
j_gene: TRBJ2-1
CDR3aa: CASSQGDEQFF
CDR3nt: TGTGCCAGCAGCCAAGGGGATGAGCAGTTCTTC

v_gene: TRBV28
d_gene: -
abundance: -
j_gene: TRBJ1-5
CDR3aa: CASSFFRTASNQPQHF
CDR3nt: TGTGCCAGCAGTTTTTTCCGGACAGCTAGCAATCAGCCCCAGCATTTT

v_gene: TRBV13
d_gene: -
abundance: -
j_gene: TRBJ2-1
CDR3aa: CASSNSQEGYNEQFF
CDR3nt: TGTGCCAGCAGCAACTCCCAGGAGGGCTACAATGAGCAGTTCTTC

v_gene: TRBV28
d_gene: -
abundance: few
j_gene: TRBJ2-7
CDR3aa: CASSLVEHHEQYF
CDR3nt: TGTGCCAGCAGTTTAGTCGAGCACCACGAGCAGTACTTC

v_gene: TRBV29-1
d_gene: TRBD2
abundance: -
j_gene: TRBJ2-1
CDR3aa: CSARAGTSGTLYNEQFF
CDR3nt: TGCAGCGCCCGAGCTGGGACTAGCGGGACTCTCTACAATGAGCAGTTCTTC

v_gene: TRBV28
d_gene: -
abundance: few
j_gene: TRBJ2-4
CDR3aa: CASSFLRAKNIQYF
CDR3nt: TGTGCCAGCAGTTTCCTCCGAGCCAAAAACATTCAGTACTTC

v_gene: TRBV9
d_gene: -
abundance: -
j_gene: TRBJ2-1
CDR3aa: CASSVSSGPYNEQFF
CDR3nt: TGTGCCAGCAGCGTAAGTAGCGGACCCTACAATGAGCAGTTCTTC

v_gene: TRBV7-2
d_gene: -
abundance: -
j_gene: TRBJ2-1
CDR3aa: CASSTSGSGYYNEQFF
CDR3nt: TGTGCCAGCAGCACTTCGGGGAGTGGGTACTACAATGAGCAGTTCTTC

v_gene: TRBV27
d_gene: TRBD1
abundance: once
j_gene: TRBJ2-7
CDR3aa: CASSRGIGTGYYEQYF
CDR3nt: TGTGCCAGCAGTCGGGGAATCGGGACAGGATACTACGAGCAGTACTTC

v_gene: TRBV4-3
d_gene: TRBD2
abundance: medium-sized
j_gene: TRBJ2-7
CDR3aa: CASSQDLPSGGTYEQYF
CDR3nt: TGCGCCAGCAGCCAAGATTTACCTAGCGGAGGAACCTACGAGCAGTACTTC

v_gene: TRBV4-1
d_gene: -
abundance: few
j_gene: TRBJ1-2
CDR3aa: CASSHYIYGYTF
CDR3nt: TGCGCCAGCAGCCATTACATCTATGGCTACACCTTC